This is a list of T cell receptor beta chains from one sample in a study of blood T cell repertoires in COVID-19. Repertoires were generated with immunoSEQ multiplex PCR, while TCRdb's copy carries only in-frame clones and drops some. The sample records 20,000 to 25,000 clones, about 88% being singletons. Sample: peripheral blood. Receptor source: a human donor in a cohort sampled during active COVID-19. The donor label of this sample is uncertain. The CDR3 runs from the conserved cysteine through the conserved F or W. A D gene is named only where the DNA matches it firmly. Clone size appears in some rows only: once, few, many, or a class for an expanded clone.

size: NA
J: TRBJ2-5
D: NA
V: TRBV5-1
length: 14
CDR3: CASSLAQIQETQYF
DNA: TGCGCCAGCAGCTTGGCACAGATACAAGAGACCCAGTACTTC

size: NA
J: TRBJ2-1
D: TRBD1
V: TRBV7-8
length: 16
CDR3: CASSSTGGARYNEQFF
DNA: TGTGCCAGCAGCTCCACAGGGGGCGCGAGATACAATGAGCAGTTCTTC

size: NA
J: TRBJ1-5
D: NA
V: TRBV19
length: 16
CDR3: CASSSRTSGGNQPQHF
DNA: TGTGCCAGTAGTTCGCGGACATCGGGGGGCAATCAGCCCCAGCATTTT

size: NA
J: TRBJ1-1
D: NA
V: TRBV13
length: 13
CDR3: CASSTGGDTEAFF
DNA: TGTGCCAGCAGTACGGGGGGGGACACTGAAGCTTTCTTT

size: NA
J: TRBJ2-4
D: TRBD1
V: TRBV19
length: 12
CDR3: CASSRQGAIQYF
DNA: TGTGCCAGTAGTAGACAGGGGGCCATTCAGTACTTC

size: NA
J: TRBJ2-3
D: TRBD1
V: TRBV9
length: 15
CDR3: CASSVGQGDTDTQYF
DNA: TGTGCCAGCAGCGTAGGACAGGGGGATACAGATACGCAGTATTTT

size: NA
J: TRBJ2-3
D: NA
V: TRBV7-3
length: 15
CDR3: CASSLPTGGTDTQYF
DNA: TGTGCCAGCAGCTTACCGACAGGCGGCACAGATACGCAGTATTTT

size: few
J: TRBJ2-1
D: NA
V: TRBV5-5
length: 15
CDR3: CASSLTGLSYNEQFF
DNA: TGTGCCAGCAGCTTGACAGGGCTCTCCTACAATGAGCAGTTCTTC

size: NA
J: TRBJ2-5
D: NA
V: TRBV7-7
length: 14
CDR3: CASSRNPGSETQYF
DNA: TGTGCTAGCAGCCGTAATCCGGGGTCAGAGACCCAGTACTTC

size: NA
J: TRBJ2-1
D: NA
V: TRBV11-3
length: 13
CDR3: CASRNIADNEQFF
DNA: TGTGCCAGCAGGAACATAGCGGACAATGAGCAGTTCTTC

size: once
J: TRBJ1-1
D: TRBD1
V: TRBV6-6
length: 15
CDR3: CASSPGTGLNTEAFF
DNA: TGTGCCAGCAGTCCCGGGACAGGGTTGAACACTGAAGCTTTCTTT

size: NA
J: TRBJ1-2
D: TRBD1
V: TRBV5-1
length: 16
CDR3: CASSLVPDRGSYGYTF
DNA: TGCGCCAGCAGCTTGGTGCCCGACAGGGGGTCATATGGCTACACCTTC

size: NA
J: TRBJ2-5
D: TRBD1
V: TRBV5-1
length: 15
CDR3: CASSSRDRGRETQYF
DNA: TGCGCCAGCAGCTCCCGGGACAGGGGGAGAGAGACCCAGTACTTC

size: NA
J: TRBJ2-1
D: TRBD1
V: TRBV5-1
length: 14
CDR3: CASSSNRDRGGQFF
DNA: TGCGCCAGCAGCTCCAACCGGGACAGGGGGGGGCAGTTCTTC

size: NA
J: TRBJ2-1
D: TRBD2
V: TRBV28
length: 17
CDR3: CASSSPGLASSYNEQFF
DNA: TGTGCCAGCAGTTCTCCGGGACTAGCGAGCTCCTACAATGAGCAGTTCTTC

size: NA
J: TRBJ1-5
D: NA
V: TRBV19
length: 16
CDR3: CASRARAGLAHQPQHF
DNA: TGTGCCAGTAGGGCCAGAGCGGGGCTCGCGCATCAGCCCCAGCATTTT

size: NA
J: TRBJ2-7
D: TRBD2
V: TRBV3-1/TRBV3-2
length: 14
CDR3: CASSLLAGEAEQYF
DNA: TGTGCCAGCAGCTTACTAGCGGGAGAGGCCGAGCAGTACTTC

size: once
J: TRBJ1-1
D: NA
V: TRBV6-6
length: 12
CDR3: CASRLQGIEAFF
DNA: TGTGCCAGCAGGCTCCAGGGGATTGAAGCTTTCTTT

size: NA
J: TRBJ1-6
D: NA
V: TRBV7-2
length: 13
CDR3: CASSFRGNSPLHF
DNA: TGTGCCAGCAGCTTCAGAGGGAATTCACCCCTCCACTTT

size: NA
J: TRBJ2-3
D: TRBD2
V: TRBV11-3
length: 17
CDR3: CASSFASGALDTDTQYF
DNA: TGTGCCAGCAGCTTTGCTAGCGGGGCCCTCGACACAGATACGCAGTATTTT

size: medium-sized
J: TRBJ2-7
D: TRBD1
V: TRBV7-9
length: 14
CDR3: CASSLTGVNYEQYF
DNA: TGTGCCAGCAGCTTAACAGGGGTGAACTACGAGCAGTACTTC

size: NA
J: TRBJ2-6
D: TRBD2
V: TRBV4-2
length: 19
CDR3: CASSQEALAGGYGANVLTF
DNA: TGTGCCAGCAGCCAAGAGGCCCTAGCGGGAGGGTATGGGGCCAACGTCCTGACTTTC

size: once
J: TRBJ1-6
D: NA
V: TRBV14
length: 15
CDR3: CASSHQLSTGSPLHF
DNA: TGTGCCAGCAGCCACCAACTTTCGACGGGTTCACCCCTCCACTTT

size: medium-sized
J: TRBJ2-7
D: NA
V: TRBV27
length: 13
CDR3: CASSLGATYEQYF
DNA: TGTGCCAGCAGTTTAGGGGCCACCTACGAGCAGTACTTC

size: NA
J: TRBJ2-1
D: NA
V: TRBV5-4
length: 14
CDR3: CASSSTRVGNEQFF
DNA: TGTGCCAGCAGCTCTACCCGAGTCGGCAATGAGCAGTTCTTC

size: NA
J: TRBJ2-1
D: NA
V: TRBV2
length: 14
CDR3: CASSEWLASDEQFF
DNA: TGTGCCAGCAGTGAATGGCTAGCGTCGGATGAGCAGTTCTTC

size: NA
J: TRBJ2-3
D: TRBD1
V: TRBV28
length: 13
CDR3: CASSWDRGGTQYF
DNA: TGTGCCAGCAGTTGGGACAGGGGAGGGACGCAGTATTTT

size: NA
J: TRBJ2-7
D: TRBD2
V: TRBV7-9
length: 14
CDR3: CASSSSGSSYEQYF
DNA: TGTGCCAGCAGCTCTAGCGGGAGCTCCTACGAGCAGTACTTC

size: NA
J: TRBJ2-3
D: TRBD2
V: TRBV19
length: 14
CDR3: CASSARLAADTQYF
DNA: TGTGCCAGTAGTGCCCGACTAGCAGCTGATACGCAGTATTTT

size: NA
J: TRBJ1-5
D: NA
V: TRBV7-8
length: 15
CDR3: CASSLGEQPYQPQHF
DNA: TGTGCCAGCAGCTTAGGAGAGCAACCTTATCAGCCCCAGCATTTT

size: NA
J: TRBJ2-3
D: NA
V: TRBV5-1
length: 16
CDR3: CASTLGLARLGDTQYF
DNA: TGCGCCAGCACCCTCGGGCTAGCGCGATTGGGAGATACGCAGTATTTT

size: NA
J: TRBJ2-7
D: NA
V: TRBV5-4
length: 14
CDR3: CASSPTTAPYEQYF
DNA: TGTGCCAGCAGCCCAACGACAGCCCCCTACGAGCAGTACTTC

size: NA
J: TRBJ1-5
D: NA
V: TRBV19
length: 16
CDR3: CASAKGSRAYQQPQHF
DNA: TGTGCCAGTGCCAAAGGAAGCAGGGCTTATCAGCAGCCCCAGCATTTT

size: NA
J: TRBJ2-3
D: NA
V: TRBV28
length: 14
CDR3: CASSLRGSYDTQYF
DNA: TGTGCCAGCAGTTTACGAGGGAGTTACGATACGCAGTATTTT

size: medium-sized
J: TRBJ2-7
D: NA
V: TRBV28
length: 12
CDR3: CASSFQNYEQYF
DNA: TGTGCCAGCAGTTTCCAGAACTACGAGCAGTACTTC

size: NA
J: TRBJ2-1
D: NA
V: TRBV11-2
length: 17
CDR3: CASSLRFSGTDGGEQFF
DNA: TGTGCCAGCAGCTTACGCTTTAGCGGAACTGACGGGGGTGAGCAGTTCTTC